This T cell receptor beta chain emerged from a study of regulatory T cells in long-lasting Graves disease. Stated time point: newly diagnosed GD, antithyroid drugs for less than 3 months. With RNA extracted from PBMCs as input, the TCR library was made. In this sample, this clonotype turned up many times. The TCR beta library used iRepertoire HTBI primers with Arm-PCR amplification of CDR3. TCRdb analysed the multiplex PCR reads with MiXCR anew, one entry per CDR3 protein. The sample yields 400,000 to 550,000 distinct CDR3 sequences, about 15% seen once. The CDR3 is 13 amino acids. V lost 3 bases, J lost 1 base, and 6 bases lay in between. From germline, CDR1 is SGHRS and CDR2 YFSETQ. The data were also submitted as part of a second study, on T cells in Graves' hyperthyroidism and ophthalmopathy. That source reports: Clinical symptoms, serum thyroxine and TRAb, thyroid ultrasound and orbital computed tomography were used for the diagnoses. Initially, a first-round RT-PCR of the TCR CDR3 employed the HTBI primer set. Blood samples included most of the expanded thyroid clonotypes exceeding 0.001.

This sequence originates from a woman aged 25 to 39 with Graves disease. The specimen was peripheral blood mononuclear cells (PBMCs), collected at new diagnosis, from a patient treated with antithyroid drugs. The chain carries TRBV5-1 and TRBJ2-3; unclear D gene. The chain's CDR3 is CASSSQGTDTQYF. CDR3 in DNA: TGCGCCAGCAGCTCGCAAGGCACAGATACGCAGTATTTT.